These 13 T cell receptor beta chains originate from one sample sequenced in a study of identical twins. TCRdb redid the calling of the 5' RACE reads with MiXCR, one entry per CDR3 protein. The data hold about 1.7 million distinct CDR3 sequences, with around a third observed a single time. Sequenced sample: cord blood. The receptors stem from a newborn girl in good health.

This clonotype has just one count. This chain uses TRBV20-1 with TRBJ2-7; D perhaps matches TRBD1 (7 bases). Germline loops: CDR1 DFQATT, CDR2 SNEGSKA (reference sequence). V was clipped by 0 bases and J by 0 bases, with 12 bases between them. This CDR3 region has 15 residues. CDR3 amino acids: CSARDGGQTSYEQYF. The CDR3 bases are TGCAGTGCTAGAGACGGGGGACAGACCTCCTACGAGCAGTACTTC.

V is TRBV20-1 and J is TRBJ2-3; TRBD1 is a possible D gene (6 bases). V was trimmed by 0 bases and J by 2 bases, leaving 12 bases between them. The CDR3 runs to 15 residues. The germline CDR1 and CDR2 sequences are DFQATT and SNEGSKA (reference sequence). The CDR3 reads CSARDRPGVTDTQYF. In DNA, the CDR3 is TGCAGTGCTAGAGATCGACCAGGGGTCACAGATACGCAGTATTTT.

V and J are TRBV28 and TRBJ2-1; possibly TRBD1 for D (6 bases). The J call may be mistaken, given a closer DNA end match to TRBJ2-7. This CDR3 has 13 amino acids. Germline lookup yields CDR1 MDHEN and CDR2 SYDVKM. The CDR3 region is CASGETGYNEQYF. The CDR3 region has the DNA TGTGCCAGCGGAGAAACAGGGTACAATGAGCAGTACTTC.

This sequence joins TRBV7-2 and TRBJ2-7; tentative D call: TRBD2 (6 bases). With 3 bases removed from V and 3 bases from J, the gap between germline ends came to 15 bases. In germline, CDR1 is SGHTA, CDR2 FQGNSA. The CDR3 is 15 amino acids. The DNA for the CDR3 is TGTGCCAGCAGCTTCTCGGCGGGGTTGGACTACGAGCAGTACTTC. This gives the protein CASSFSAGLDYEQYF.

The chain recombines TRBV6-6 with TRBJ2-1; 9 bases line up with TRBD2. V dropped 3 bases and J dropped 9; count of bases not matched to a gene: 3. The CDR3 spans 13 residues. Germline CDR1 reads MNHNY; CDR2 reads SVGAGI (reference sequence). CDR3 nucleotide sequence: TGTGCCAGCAGTTATCGCGGGGGGGGTGAGCAGTTCTTC. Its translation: CASSYRGGGEQFF.

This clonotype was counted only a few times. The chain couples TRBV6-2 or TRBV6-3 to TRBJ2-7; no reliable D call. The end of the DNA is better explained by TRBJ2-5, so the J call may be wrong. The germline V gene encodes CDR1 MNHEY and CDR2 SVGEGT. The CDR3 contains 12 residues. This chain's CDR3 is CASSYRQKTQYF. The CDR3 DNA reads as TGTGCCAGCAGTTACCGTCAGAAGACCCAGTACTTC.

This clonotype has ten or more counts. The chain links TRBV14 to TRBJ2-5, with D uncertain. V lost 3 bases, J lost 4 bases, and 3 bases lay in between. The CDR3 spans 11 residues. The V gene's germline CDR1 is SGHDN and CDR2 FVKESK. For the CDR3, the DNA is TGTGCCAGCAGCCACGGAGAGACCCAGTACTTC. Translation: CASSHGETQYF.

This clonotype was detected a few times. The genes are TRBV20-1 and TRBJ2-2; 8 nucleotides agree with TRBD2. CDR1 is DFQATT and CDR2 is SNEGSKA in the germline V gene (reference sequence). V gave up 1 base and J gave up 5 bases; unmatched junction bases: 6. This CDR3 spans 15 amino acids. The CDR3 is CSARAPAGVTGELFF. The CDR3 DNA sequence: TGCAGTGCTAGAGCCCCAGCGGGGGTGACCGGGGAGCTGTTTTTT.

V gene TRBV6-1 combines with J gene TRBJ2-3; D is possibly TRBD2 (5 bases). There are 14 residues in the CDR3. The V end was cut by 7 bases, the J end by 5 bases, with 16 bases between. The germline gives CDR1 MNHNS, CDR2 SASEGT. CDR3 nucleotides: TGTGCCAGCACCATAGCGATGTCCTTAGATACGCAGTATTTT. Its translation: CASTIAMSLDTQYF.

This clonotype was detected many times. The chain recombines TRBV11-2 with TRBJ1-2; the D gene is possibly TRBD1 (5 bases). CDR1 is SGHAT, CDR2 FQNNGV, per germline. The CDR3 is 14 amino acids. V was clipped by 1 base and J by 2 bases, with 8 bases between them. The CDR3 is CASSLGGVNYGYTF. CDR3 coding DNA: TGTGCCAGCAGCTTAGGGGGCGTCAACTATGGCTACACCTTC.

For the CDR3, the DNA is TGTGCCAGCAGTGATCGAGGGGCCAAAAACATTCAGTACTTC. Protein sequence: CASSDRGAKNIQYF. This chain uses TRBV2 with TRBJ2-4; the D gene is possibly TRBD2 (5 bases). Germline CDR1 is SNHLY and CDR2 is FYNNEI. Deletions cut 3 bases from V and 1 base from J, with 7 bases between. CDR3 size: 14 residues.

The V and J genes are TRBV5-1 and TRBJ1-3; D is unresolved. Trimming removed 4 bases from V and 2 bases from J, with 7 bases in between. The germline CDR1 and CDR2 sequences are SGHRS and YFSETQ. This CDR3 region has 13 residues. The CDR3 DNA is TGCGCCAGCAGCCCCGCGACTGGAAACACCATATATTTT. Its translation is CASSPATGNTIYF.

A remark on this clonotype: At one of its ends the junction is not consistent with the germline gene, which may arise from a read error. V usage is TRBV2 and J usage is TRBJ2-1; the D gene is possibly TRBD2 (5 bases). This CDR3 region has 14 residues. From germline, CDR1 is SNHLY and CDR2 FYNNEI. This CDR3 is CASTGSSSYNERFF. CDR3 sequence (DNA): TGTGCCAGCACGGGATCCAGCTCCTACAATGAGCGGTTCTTC.